The present T cell receptor beta chain was sequenced within a study of T cells in localized non-small cell lung cancer. This CDR3 is 16 amino acids long. Trimming removed 4 bases at V and 5 bases at J, with 18 bases between. Per the germline V gene, CDR1 is LNHDA and CDR2 is SQIVND (reference sequence). Findings and caveats of the study: Higher T cell density in the blood was associated with longer overall survival, whereas higher adjacent-lung clonality associated with shorter survival.

Profiling relied on immunoSEQ multiplex PCR, and the TCRdb table lists in-frame clones only, not all of them. The data hold 43,000 or so clones, with around 90% observed a single time. On this clone itself: Its antigen remains unidentified.

The sequence came from a woman aged 35 to 70 with stage II lung adenocarcinoma. The chain joins TRBV19 to TRBJ1-3; tentative D call: TRBD1 (6 bases). Here the sequenced sample was PBMCs, taken before any cancer treatment. CDR3 sequence: CASSTPGTGLRNTIYF. Written as DNA, the CDR3 is TGTGCCAGTAGTACTCCTGGAACAGGGCTTAGAAACACCATATATTTT.